The T cell receptor (beta chain) under discussion was sequenced for a study of T-cell memory formation after mild COVID-19 (dated by TCRdb to about 2021). Study-wide context: TCR sequence clusters from the two donors were found to be largely donor specific. Two young, previously healthy adult volunteers, one female and one male, were included in the cohort. T-cell clones expanding and contracting after mild COVID-19 in a couple of donors were tracked by longitudinal TCRalpha and TCRbeta repertoire sequencing. The paper as a whole reports these results and caveats: SARS-CoV-2 specificity of the second-wave clones peaking on day 37 was not confirmed. From day 15 to 85, contracting clones showed balanced CD4/CD8 phenotypes, whereas a second wave of clones that expanded from day 15 to 37 leaned towards CD4+. The detection of some responding clones in pre-infection memory suggests that pre-existing cross-reactive memory T cells joined the SARS-CoV-2 response. Contracting CD4+ clones appeared mostly in the CM and EM memory subsets, whereas CD8+ clones were enriched in EMRA. The study covered only a couple of mild cases, and larger cohorts including severe cases with pre-infection samples were considered necessary.

V is reduced by 5 bases and J by 5 bases, leaving a spacing of 6 bases between them. In the germline V gene, CDR1 corresponds to SGHRS and CDR2 to YFSETQ. The CDR3 starts with the cysteine, ends with the phenylalanine, and has 11 residues. The only DNA kept is the CDR3, 33 bases in frame from the first base. This clonotype was counted at least ten times. What this receptor recognizes is not known. Base qualities are not provided; no much larger clone lies one nucleotide away. PBMCs were isolated by Ficoll-Paque density gradient centrifugation. Sequencing instrument: Illumina NovaSeq 6000. cDNA libraries for TCRalpha and TCRbeta were prepared by 5'RACE using constant-segment primers, with sample barcodes and unique molecular identifiers added. RNA was extracted from every sample with Trizol reagent. The libraries were amplified in two PCR steps, and the second step added a second sample barcode and Illumina TruSeq adapters. Sequencing of libraries was performed on an Illumina NovaSeq with 2 x 150 bp paired-end reads. In the original analysis: Reads were demultiplexed and collapsed into UMI-guided consensus sequences with migec v1.2.7. Using mixcr v2.1.11, the UMI consensuses were aligned to TRA and TRB V and J templates and assembled into clonotypes. Expanded or contracted clonotypes were those called significant by both edgeR and NoisET, with noise models trained on biological replicates. For edgeR calls, the thresholds were a false discovery rate-adjusted p below 0.01 and a log2 fold-change of 1. As an exploratory analysis of dynamics, PCA with hierarchical clustering was applied to max-normalized trajectories of the 1000 most abundant clonotypes. The CD4 or CD8 phenotype of responding clones was assigned using the separately sequenced CD4+ and CD8+ repertoires. The raw public reads went through TCRdb reprocessing: fastp at Q25, MiXCR clone calling, in-frame beta chains kept. One record per CDR3 amino acid sequence lists the most common genes and DNA. The V and J calls were determined by TCRdb, not by the authors. Within this sample are 350,000 to 500,000 distinct CDR3 sequences, with approximately 19% of them counted one time only. The ten largest account for roughly a fifth of the sample.

The origin of this receptor is a man between 18 and 29 years old who had mild COVID-19 (a few samples of this study predate the infection). The sample titles of this study are shuffled in the database, so cell type and time point are left out; the donor was told from shared clones. What was sequenced was PBMCs or a T cell subset sorted from them (not recorded which). The chain is made from TRBV5-1 and TRBJ2-3; the D gene remains uncertain. The CDR3 protein sequence reads: CASRILDTQYF. The base sequence is TGCGCCAGCAGAATCCTAGATACGCAGTATTTT.